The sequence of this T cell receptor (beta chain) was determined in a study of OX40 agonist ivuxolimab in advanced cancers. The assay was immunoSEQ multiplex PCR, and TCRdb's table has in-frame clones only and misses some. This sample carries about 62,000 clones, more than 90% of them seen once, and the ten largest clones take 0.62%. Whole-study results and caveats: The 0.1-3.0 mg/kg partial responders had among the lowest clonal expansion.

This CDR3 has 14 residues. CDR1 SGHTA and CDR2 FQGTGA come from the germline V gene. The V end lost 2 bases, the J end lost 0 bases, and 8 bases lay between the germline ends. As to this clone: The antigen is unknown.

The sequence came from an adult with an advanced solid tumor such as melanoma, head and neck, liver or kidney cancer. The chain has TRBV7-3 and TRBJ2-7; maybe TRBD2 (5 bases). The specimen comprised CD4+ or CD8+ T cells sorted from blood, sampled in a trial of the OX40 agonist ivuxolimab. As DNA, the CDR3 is TGTGCCAGCAGCTTAGAGGGAAGCTCCTACGAGCAGTACTTC. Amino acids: CASSLEGSSYEQYF.